The 2 T cell receptor beta chains below all came from one sample that was sequenced in a study of T cells in Graves' hyperthyroidism and ophthalmopathy. The source material, RNA transcripts, was used to amplify TCR beta CDR3 regions. The TCR CDR3 first-round RT-PCR relied on the HTBI primer set. MiXCR, applied by TCRdb to the multiplex PCR reads, yields one record per CDR3 protein. Of 600,000 or so distinct CDR3 sequences in the sample, about 15% were seen once. Sequenced input: blood. The source of these receptors is a woman in her forties or fifties with Graves' ophthalmopathy.

This clonotype was observed at least ten times. The chain uses TRBV20-1 and TRBJ2-5; D remains unclear. From germline, CDR1 is DFQATT and CDR2 SNEGSKA (reference sequence). This CDR3 has 13 amino acids. V dropped 6 bases and J dropped 5 bases, with 16 bases sitting between them. The CDR3 is CSAKEILVETQYF. Here the CDR3 DNA reads TGCAGTGCCAAAGAGATTTTGGTCGAGACCCAGTACTTC.

The rearrangement uses TRBV9 and TRBJ2-2; TRBD2 matches 8 bases. Germline V CDR1 and CDR2: SGDLS, YYNGEE. With V trimmed by 4 bases and J by 3 bases, 5 bases remained unmatched. This CDR3 has 15 amino acids. CDR3 residues: CASSPVAGYTGELFF. The CDR3 DNA reads as TGTGCCAGCAGCCCTGTAGCGGGGTACACCGGGGAGCTGTTTTTT.